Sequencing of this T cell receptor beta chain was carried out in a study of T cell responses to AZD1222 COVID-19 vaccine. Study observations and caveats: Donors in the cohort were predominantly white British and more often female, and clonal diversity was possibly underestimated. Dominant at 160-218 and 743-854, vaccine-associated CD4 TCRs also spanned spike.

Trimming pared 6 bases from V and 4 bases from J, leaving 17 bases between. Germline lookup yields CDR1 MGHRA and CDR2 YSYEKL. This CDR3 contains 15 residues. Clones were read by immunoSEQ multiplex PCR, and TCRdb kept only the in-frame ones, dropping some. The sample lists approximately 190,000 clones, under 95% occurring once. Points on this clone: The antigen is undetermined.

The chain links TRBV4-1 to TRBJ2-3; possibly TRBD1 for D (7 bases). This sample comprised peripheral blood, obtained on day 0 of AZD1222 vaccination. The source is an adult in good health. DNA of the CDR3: TGCGCCAGCAGAGGGGGTCAGGGGGGAGCAGATACGCAGTATTTT. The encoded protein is CASRGGQGGADTQYF.